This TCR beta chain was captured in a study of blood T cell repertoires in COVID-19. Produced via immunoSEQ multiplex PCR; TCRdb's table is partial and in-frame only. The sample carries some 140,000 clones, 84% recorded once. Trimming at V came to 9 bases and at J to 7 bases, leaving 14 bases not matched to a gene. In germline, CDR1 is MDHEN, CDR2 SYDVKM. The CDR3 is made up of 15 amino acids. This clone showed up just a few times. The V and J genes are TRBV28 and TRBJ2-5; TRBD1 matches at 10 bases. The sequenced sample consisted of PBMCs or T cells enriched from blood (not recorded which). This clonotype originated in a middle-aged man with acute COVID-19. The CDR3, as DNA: TGTGCCAGTTGCCGGACAGGGGGGAATGGGGTGACCCAGTACTTC. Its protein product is CASCRTGGNGVTQYF.